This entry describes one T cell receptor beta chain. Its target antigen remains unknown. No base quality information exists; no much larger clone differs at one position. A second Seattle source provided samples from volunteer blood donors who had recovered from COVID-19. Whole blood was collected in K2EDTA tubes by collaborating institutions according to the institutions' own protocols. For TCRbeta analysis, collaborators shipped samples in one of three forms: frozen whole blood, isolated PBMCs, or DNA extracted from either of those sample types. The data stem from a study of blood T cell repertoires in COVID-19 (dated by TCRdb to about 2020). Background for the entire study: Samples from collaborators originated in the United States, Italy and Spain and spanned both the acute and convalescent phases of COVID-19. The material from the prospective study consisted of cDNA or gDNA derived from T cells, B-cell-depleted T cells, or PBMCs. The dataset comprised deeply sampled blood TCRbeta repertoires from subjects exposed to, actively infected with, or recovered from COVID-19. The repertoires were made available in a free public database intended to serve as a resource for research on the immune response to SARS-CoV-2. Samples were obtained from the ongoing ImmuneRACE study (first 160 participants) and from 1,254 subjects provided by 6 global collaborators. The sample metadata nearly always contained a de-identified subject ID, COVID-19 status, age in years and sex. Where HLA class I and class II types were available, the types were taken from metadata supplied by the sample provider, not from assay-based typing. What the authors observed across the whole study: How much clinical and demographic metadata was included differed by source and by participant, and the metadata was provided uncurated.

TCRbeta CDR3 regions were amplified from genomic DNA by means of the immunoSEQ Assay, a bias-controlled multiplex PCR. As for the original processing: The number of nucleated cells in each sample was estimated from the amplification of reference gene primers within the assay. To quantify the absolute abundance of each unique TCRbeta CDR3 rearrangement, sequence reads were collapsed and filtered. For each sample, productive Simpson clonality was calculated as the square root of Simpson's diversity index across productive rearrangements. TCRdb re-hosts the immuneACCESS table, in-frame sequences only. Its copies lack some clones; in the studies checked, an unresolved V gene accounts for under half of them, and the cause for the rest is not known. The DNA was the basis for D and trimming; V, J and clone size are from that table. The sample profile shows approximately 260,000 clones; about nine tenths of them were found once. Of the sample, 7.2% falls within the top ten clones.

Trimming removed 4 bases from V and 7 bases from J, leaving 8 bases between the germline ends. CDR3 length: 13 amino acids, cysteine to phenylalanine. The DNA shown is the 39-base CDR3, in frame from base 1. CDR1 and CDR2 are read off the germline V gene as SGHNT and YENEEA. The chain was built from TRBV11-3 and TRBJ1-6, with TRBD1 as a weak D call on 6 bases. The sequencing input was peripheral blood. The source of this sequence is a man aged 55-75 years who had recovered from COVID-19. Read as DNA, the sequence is TGTGCCAGCAGCTGGCAGGGGAATTCACCCCTCCACTTT. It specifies CASSWQGNSPLHF.